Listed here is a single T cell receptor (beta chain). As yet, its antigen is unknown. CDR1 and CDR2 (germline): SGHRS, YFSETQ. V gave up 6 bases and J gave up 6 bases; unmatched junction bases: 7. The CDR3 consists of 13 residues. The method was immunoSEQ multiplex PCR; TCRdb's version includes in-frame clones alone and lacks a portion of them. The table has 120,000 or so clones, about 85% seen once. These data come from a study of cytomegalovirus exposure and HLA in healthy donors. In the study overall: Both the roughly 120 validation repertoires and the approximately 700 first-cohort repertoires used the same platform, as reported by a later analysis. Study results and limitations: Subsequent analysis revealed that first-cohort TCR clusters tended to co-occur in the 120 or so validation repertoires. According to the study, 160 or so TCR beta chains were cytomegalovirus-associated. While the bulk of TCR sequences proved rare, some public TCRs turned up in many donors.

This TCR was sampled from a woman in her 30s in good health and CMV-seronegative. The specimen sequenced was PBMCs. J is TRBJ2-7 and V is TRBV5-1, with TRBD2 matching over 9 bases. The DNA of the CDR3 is TGCGCCAGCAAAACCAGCGGGGGGTTCGAGCAGTACTTC. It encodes CASKTSGGFEQYF. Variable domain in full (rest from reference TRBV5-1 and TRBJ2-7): KAGVTQTPRYLIKTRGQQVTLSCSPISGHRSVSWYQQTPGQGLQFLFEYFSETQRNKGNFPGRFSGRQFSNSRSEMNVSTLELGDSALYLCASKTSGGFEQYFGPGTRLTVT.